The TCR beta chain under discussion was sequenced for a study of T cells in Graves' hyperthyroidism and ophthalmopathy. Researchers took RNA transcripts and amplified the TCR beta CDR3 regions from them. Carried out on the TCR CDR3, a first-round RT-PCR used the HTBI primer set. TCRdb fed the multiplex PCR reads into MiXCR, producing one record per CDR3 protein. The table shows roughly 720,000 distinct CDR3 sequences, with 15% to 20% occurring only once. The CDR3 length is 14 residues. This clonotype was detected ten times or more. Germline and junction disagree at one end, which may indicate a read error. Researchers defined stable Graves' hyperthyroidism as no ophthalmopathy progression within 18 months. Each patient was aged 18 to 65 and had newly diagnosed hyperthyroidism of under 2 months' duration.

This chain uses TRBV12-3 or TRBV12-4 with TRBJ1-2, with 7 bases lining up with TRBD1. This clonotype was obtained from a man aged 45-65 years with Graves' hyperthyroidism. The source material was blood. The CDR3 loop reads CASTLGGTEGGYTF. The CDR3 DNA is TGTGCCAGCACTTTAGGGGGGACAGAGGGAGGCTACACCTTC.